These T cell receptor beta chains were read from a single sample in a study of T cell clonotyping in hematopoietic cell transplantation. The assay was immunoSEQ multiplex PCR, and TCRdb's table has in-frame clones only and misses some. Of several thousand clones in the sample, about 88% were seen once. The specimen comprised peripheral blood mononuclear cells, sampled before stem cell transplant. These TCRs come from a woman aged 60-75 years with acute myeloid leukemia. Some clones in this sample may be carry-over from other donors' samples. The CDR3 runs from the conserved cysteine through the conserved F or W. Each record gives: CDR3 DNA, CDR3 protein, clone size, J gene, D gene, V gene. D genes are given only for firm matches. Some rows have no size entry. The others give once, few or many, or a class for an expanded clone.

CDR3nt: TGTGCCAGCGACGACCGGACAGGGGGCTACAATGAGCAGTTCTTC
CDR3aa: CASDDRTGGYNEQFF
abundance: .
j_gene: TRBJ2-1
d_gene: TRBD1
v_gene: TRBV7-9

CDR3nt: TGTGCCAGCAGCTCCTTTGGGGGAGAAGAGACCCAGTACTTC
CDR3aa: CASSSFGGEETQYF
abundance: .
j_gene: TRBJ2-5
d_gene: .
v_gene: TRBV11-3

CDR3nt: TGTGCCAGCAGTTACGGGGGGGCGCGCTACGAGCAGTACTTC
CDR3aa: CASSYGGARYEQYF
abundance: once
j_gene: TRBJ2-7
d_gene: .
v_gene: TRBV6-5

CDR3nt: TGCAGCGTTGAAACAAGACTAGCGGGAACCAATGAGCAGTTCTTC
CDR3aa: CSVETRLAGTNEQFF
abundance: .
j_gene: TRBJ2-1
d_gene: TRBD2
v_gene: TRBV29-1

CDR3nt: TGTGCCAGCAGCTTAGACGGGAAGGGAGAAGCTTTCTTT
CDR3aa: CASSLDGKGEAFF
abundance: once
j_gene: TRBJ1-1
d_gene: .
v_gene: TRBV7-6

CDR3nt: TGTGCCAGCAGCTGGTGGCGGGGTGGGCTCTACAATGAGCAGTTCTTC
CDR3aa: CASSWWRGGLYNEQFF
abundance: .
j_gene: TRBJ2-1
d_gene: .
v_gene: TRBV7-9

CDR3nt: TGTGCCAGCAGCCTATGGACAGACGAGCAGTACTTC
CDR3aa: CASSLWTDEQYF
abundance: .
j_gene: TRBJ2-7
d_gene: .
v_gene: TRBV7-9

CDR3nt: TGTGCCAGCAGTTATGGAGGGAGTCCCTACAATGAGCAGTTCTTC
CDR3aa: CASSYGGSPYNEQFF
abundance: .
j_gene: TRBJ2-1
d_gene: .
v_gene: TRBV6-5

CDR3nt: TGTGCCTGGGAGACAGGCAGACATGAAAAACTGTTTTTT
CDR3aa: CAWETGRHEKLFF
abundance: .
j_gene: TRBJ1-4
d_gene: .
v_gene: TRBV30

CDR3nt: TGTGCCAGTAGTATGGCGGCGTGGAACACTGAAGCTTTCTTT
CDR3aa: CASSMAAWNTEAFF
abundance: once
j_gene: TRBJ1-1
d_gene: .
v_gene: TRBV19

CDR3nt: TGTGCCAGTAGTATAGATCTCGGACAGAGGTGGTTTGGCTACACCTTC
CDR3aa: CASSIDLGQRWFGYTF
abundance: .
j_gene: TRBJ1-2
d_gene: .
v_gene: TRBV19

CDR3nt: TGTGCCAGCAGCCGAGGACTAGGAGCCCAAGAGACCCAGTACTTC
CDR3aa: CASSRGLGAQETQYF
abundance: once
j_gene: TRBJ2-5
d_gene: TRBD2
v_gene: TRBV11-3

CDR3nt: TGTGCCAGCAGCTCCAGACTAGCCCGAGAGACCCAGTACTTC
CDR3aa: CASSSRLARETQYF
abundance: .
j_gene: TRBJ2-5
d_gene: TRBD2
v_gene: TRBV4-2

CDR3nt: TGTGCCAGCAGTGAAGCGCTTTCGGGGGAGCTGTTTTTT
CDR3aa: CASSEALSGELFF
abundance: .
j_gene: TRBJ2-2
d_gene: .
v_gene: TRBV2

CDR3nt: TGTGCCAGCAGCTCCCAGACAGGGGGTAGGTGGGGCTACACCTTC
CDR3aa: CASSSQTGGRWGYTF
abundance: .
j_gene: TRBJ1-2
d_gene: TRBD1
v_gene: TRBV7-2

CDR3nt: TGTGCCAGCACCGACAGGGGGGGACGCAGGAAGACCCAGTACTTC
CDR3aa: CASTDRGGRRKTQYF
abundance: .
j_gene: TRBJ2-5
d_gene: TRBD1
v_gene: TRBV7-8

CDR3nt: TGTGCCAGCAGCTTAGCGGGCGCTTGGACGGACAGCTCCTACGAGCAGTACTTC
CDR3aa: CASSLAGAWTDSSYEQYF
abundance: .
j_gene: TRBJ2-7
d_gene: .
v_gene: TRBV7-6

CDR3nt: TGCAGCGTTGAAGAGCACACTGAAGCTTTCTTT
CDR3aa: CSVEEHTEAFF
abundance: .
j_gene: TRBJ1-1
d_gene: .
v_gene: TRBV29-1

CDR3nt: TGTGCCAGCAGCTTAGGTCGGAGGAGGGGGTCGGAGGATGGCTACACCTTC
CDR3aa: CASSLGRRRGSEDGYTF
abundance: .
j_gene: TRBJ1-2
d_gene: .
v_gene: TRBV7-8

CDR3nt: TGCAGCGTTGAAGATGGGGAGAACACTGAAGCTTTCTTT
CDR3aa: CSVEDGENTEAFF
abundance: few
j_gene: TRBJ1-1
d_gene: .
v_gene: TRBV29-1

CDR3nt: TGTGCCAGCAGCGGCGGACCTGACAGCTTGTATCAGCCCCAGCATTTT
CDR3aa: CASSGGPDSLYQPQHF
abundance: .
j_gene: TRBJ1-5
d_gene: .
v_gene: TRBV5-8

CDR3nt: TGTGCCAGCAGCTTAGGTATCAGGGGGGAGCAGTACTTC
CDR3aa: CASSLGIRGEQYF
abundance: .
j_gene: TRBJ2-7
d_gene: TRBD1
v_gene: TRBV7-9

CDR3nt: TGTGCCAGTAGTGAAAGGGTCTCTGGAAACACCATATATTTT
CDR3aa: CASSERVSGNTIYF
abundance: .
j_gene: TRBJ1-3
d_gene: .
v_gene: TRBV19

CDR3nt: TGTGCCAGCAGAGCCGTACGGGACACCCATGGCTACACCTTC
CDR3aa: CASRAVRDTHGYTF
abundance: .
j_gene: TRBJ1-2
d_gene: .
v_gene: TRBV5-4

CDR3nt: TGTGCCTGGAGCGCACGAGCCCTAGACGAGCAGTACTTC
CDR3aa: CAWSARALDEQYF
abundance: .
j_gene: TRBJ2-7
d_gene: .
v_gene: TRBV30

CDR3nt: TGCGCCAGCAGCTTGGGGTATAGCAATCAGCCCCAGCATTTT
CDR3aa: CASSLGYSNQPQHF
abundance: .
j_gene: TRBJ1-5
d_gene: .
v_gene: TRBV5-1

CDR3nt: TGTGCCAGCAGTGAGTCGAGACAGGCTTCGGGAGATACGCAGTATTTT
CDR3aa: CASSESRQASGDTQYF
abundance: .
j_gene: TRBJ2-3
d_gene: .
v_gene: TRBV2

CDR3nt: TGTGCCAGTAGTATTCCCGGGGCGATCGCCGTATACGAAGCTTTCTTT
CDR3aa: CASSIPGAIAVYEAFF
abundance: .
j_gene: TRBJ1-1
d_gene: .
v_gene: TRBV19

CDR3nt: TGTGCCAGCAAAGGACTAGCGGGAGGCGAGCAGTACTTC
CDR3aa: CASKGLAGGEQYF
abundance: .
j_gene: TRBJ2-7
d_gene: TRBD2
v_gene: TRBV27

CDR3nt: TGTGCCAGCAGCCCGATAATCTTGAGCTCTCGGGATACGCAGTATTTT
CDR3aa: CASSPIILSSRDTQYF
abundance: .
j_gene: TRBJ2-3
d_gene: .
v_gene: TRBV7-2

CDR3nt: TGTGCCAGCAGCTTGGGCCATGCAACTCAGCCCCAGCATTTT
CDR3aa: CASSLGHATQPQHF
abundance: .
j_gene: TRBJ1-5
d_gene: .
v_gene: TRBV5-6

CDR3nt: TGCAGCGTTCCTCGTCGGGGGGGGGCGACGCCGAACACTGAAGCTTTCTTT
CDR3aa: CSVPRRGGATPNTEAFF
abundance: .
j_gene: TRBJ1-1
d_gene: .
v_gene: TRBV29-1

CDR3nt: TGTGCCGCACAGACAGGGTACTATGGCTACACCTTC
CDR3aa: CAAQTGYYGYTF
abundance: .
j_gene: TRBJ1-2
d_gene: TRBD1
v_gene: TRBV30

CDR3nt: TGTGCCTGGAGTACCCCCGGCCGCGGGCTGGGTGAAAAACTGTTTTTT
CDR3aa: CAWSTPGRGLGEKLFF
abundance: .
j_gene: TRBJ1-4
d_gene: .
v_gene: TRBV30

CDR3nt: TGTGCCAGCAGCAGGTCCGGCACTTCTAACTATGGCTACACCTTC
CDR3aa: CASSRSGTSNYGYTF
abundance: .
j_gene: TRBJ1-2
d_gene: .
v_gene: TRBV28

CDR3nt: TGTGCCAGCAGTGATTCCAGCGGGGGGAAGTACAATGAGCAGTTCTTC
CDR3aa: CASSDSSGGKYNEQFF
abundance: .
j_gene: TRBJ2-1
d_gene: TRBD2
v_gene: TRBV2

CDR3nt: TGTGCCAGCAGCGTAGATCAGGCCCGGGAGCTGTTTTTT
CDR3aa: CASSVDQARELFF
abundance: .
j_gene: TRBJ2-2
d_gene: .
v_gene: TRBV9

CDR3nt: TGCGCCAGCAGCTACCATACAAATTTCCTGGGACGGGGCGGGGAGCTGTTTTTT
CDR3aa: CASSYHTNFLGRGGELFF
abundance: .
j_gene: TRBJ2-2
d_gene: .
v_gene: TRBV5-1

CDR3nt: TGTGCCAGCACCTCTAGTCCCGGGAGTGGGTACAATGAGCAGTTCTTC
CDR3aa: CASTSSPGSGYNEQFF
abundance: .
j_gene: TRBJ2-1
d_gene: .
v_gene: TRBV28

CDR3nt: TGTGCCAGTAGTAGAACCTCAGGGGCCCTTAGCAATCAGCCCCAGCATTTT
CDR3aa: CASSRTSGALSNQPQHF
abundance: .
j_gene: TRBJ1-5
d_gene: .
v_gene: TRBV19

CDR3nt: TGTGCCAGCAGCGTACCCGCGGGAGCCCGATCCTACAATGAGCAGTTCTTC
CDR3aa: CASSVPAGARSYNEQFF
abundance: .
j_gene: TRBJ2-1
d_gene: TRBD2
v_gene: TRBV7-8

CDR3nt: TGTGCCAGCGGGAGGGCCTACAATGAGCAGTTCTTC
CDR3aa: CASGRAYNEQFF
abundance: .
j_gene: TRBJ2-1
d_gene: TRBD2
v_gene: TRBV19

CDR3nt: TGTGCCAGCAATACTGAGACACCGAACACGGACACTGAAGCTTTCTTT
CDR3aa: CASNTETPNTDTEAFF
abundance: .
j_gene: TRBJ1-1
d_gene: .
v_gene: TRBV2

CDR3nt: TGCGCCAGCAGCATCGGACAGGGGGCCGACACCTTC
CDR3aa: CASSIGQGADTF
abundance: once
j_gene: TRBJ1-2
d_gene: TRBD1
v_gene: TRBV5-1

CDR3nt: TGTGCCAGCAGCACCGGGACTAGCGGGAGGAGTCGAGAGACCCAGTACTTC
CDR3aa: CASSTGTSGRSRETQYF
abundance: .
j_gene: TRBJ2-5
d_gene: TRBD2
v_gene: TRBV7-3

CDR3nt: TGTGCCAGCAGCTTGGGACGGAGCAATCAGCCCCAGCATTTT
CDR3aa: CASSLGRSNQPQHF
abundance: .
j_gene: TRBJ1-5
d_gene: .
v_gene: TRBV13

CDR3nt: TGCGCCAGCAGCCCATCTCCGGGGGGCACTGAAGCTTTCTTT
CDR3aa: CASSPSPGGTEAFF
abundance: .
j_gene: TRBJ1-1
d_gene: .
v_gene: TRBV4-1

CDR3nt: TGTGCCAGCAGCTTAGCGTGGGGGCCGACCACAGATACGCAGTATTTT
CDR3aa: CASSLAWGPTTDTQYF
abundance: once
j_gene: TRBJ2-3
d_gene: .
v_gene: TRBV7-2

CDR3nt: TGCGCCAGCAGCTCTCAAACACTAGGCCCCAGCTCCTACGAGCAGTACTTC
CDR3aa: CASSSQTLGPSSYEQYF
abundance: .
j_gene: TRBJ2-7
d_gene: .
v_gene: TRBV5-1

CDR3nt: TGCGCCAGCAGCTTGGCGACAGGGGGCAGCGGCGGGGAGCTGTTTTTT
CDR3aa: CASSLATGGSGGELFF
abundance: medium-sized
j_gene: TRBJ2-2
d_gene: TRBD1
v_gene: TRBV5-1

CDR3nt: TGCGCCAGCAGTGTCGCCCTCTCTGGGGCCAACGTCCTGACTTTC
CDR3aa: CASSVALSGANVLTF
abundance: .
j_gene: TRBJ2-6
d_gene: .
v_gene: TRBV10-2

CDR3nt: TGCGCCAGCAGCCAAGATCGACTAGCGTCCACAGATACGCAGTATTTT
CDR3aa: CASSQDRLASTDTQYF
abundance: .
j_gene: TRBJ2-3
d_gene: TRBD2
v_gene: TRBV4-1

CDR3nt: TGTGCCACCAGTAGGACAGGGGGATCGTATCAGCCCCAGCATTTT
CDR3aa: CATSRTGGSYQPQHF
abundance: .
j_gene: TRBJ1-5
d_gene: TRBD1
v_gene: TRBV15

CDR3nt: TGTGCCAGCGGAACGGCTAACTATGGCTACACCTTC
CDR3aa: CASGTANYGYTF
abundance: .
j_gene: TRBJ1-2
d_gene: .
v_gene: TRBV11-3